The sample holds one count of the clone carrying this TCR beta chain. The antigen remains undetermined. Culture lasted over 9 days before CD4+ T cell isolation. Participants received two doses of either the BNT162b2 or mRNA-1273 vaccine. The entry originates in a study of vaccination effects on CD4 cells after COVID-19. Study information: Antigen-specific CD4+ T cell clonotypes were called by their expansion after viral peptide-pool culture in ViraFEST. Median timing of post-vaccine samples was 72 days after the second dose.

The table came from immunoSEQ multiplex PCR; TCRdb's copy has only in-frame clones and leaves some out. The sample holds about 45,000 clones, roughly 72% seen once. Findings and caveats of the study: Clones of infection and vaccine origin contracted markedly late after vaccination.

CDR3 length: 14 amino acids. The V end was cut by 6 bases, the J end by 1 base, with 11 bases between. CDR1 MNHEY and CDR2 SVGAGI come from the germline V gene. Source: CD4+ T cells from PBMCs cultured without peptide, taken after COVID-19 vaccination. This chain uses TRBV6-5 with TRBJ2-3; unclear D gene. The clonotype was recovered from a human donor who received a COVID-19 vaccine. For the CDR3, the DNA is TGTGCCAGCAGACCATCGGGTCGCACAGATACGCAGTATTTT. Amino acids: CASRPSGRTDTQYF.